This is a list of T cell receptor beta chains from one sample in a study of cytomegalovirus exposure and HLA in healthy donors. Produced via immunoSEQ multiplex PCR; TCRdb's table is partial and in-frame only. This table holds about 190,000 clones, more than 70% found once. Sequencing was done on a sample of PBMCs. These receptors originate from a man younger than 45 in good health and CMV-seropositive. The CDR3 runs from the conserved cysteine through the conserved F or W. The D gene is left open where the match is weak.

D	J	V	DNA	CDR3
.	TRBJ2-3	TRBV5-5	TGTGCCAGCAGCTTGGTCCTGCGGATGAGCACAGATACGCAGTATTTT	CASSLVLRMSTDTQYF
.	TRBJ2-6	TRBV4-3	TGCGCCAGCAGCCATTTGGGCCGGCTCTCTGGGGCCAACGTCCTGACTTTC	CASSHLGRLSGANVLTF
.	TRBJ1-2	TRBV10-3	TGTGCCATCAGTGAGTCGATAATCCGAGGCCTCCCACCATTC	CAISESIIRGLPPF
.	TRBJ2-2	TRBV11-3	TGTGCCAGCAGCCTGCCTCAGGGGAGCGGGGAGCTGTTTTTT	CASSLPQGSGELFF
.	TRBJ2-5	TRBV30	TGTGCCTGGAGTGGGACTGGGACCCAGTACTTC	CAWSGTGTQYF
TRBD2	TRBJ2-3	TRBV7-2	TGTGCCAGCAGCTCTCCGGGACTAGCAGCAGATACGCAGTATTTT	CASSSPGLAADTQYF
.	TRBJ2-1	TRBV5-6	TGTGCCAGCCCTCTCGGCGGGGCCTGCTCCTACAATGAGCAGTTCTTC	CASPLGGACSYNEQFF
.	TRBJ2-1	TRBV30	TGTGCCTGGAGTGTAACCAGTAATGAGCAGTTCTTC	CAWSVTSNEQFF
TRBD1	TRBJ2-2	TRBV4-2	TGTGCCAGCAGCTTTCGACAGGGGGCCGGGGAGCTGTTTTTT	CASSFRQGAGELFF
.	TRBJ2-7	TRBV30	TGTGCCTGGAGCCCAGGGGGGTTCCCCCACGAGCAGTACTTC	CAWSPGGFPHEQYF
TRBD2	TRBJ2-3	TRBV25-1	TGTGCCACTGGGACTATGGATACGCAGTATTTT	CATGTMDTQYF
TRBD2	TRBJ2-1	TRBV5-5	TGTGCCAGCAGCTCTCGCGGGGGGGGCACCTACAATGAGCAGTTCTTC	CASSSRGGGTYNEQFF
.	TRBJ1-1	TRBV4-3	TGCGCCAGCAGCCAAAATTCAGAAGCTTTCTTT	CASSQNSEAFF